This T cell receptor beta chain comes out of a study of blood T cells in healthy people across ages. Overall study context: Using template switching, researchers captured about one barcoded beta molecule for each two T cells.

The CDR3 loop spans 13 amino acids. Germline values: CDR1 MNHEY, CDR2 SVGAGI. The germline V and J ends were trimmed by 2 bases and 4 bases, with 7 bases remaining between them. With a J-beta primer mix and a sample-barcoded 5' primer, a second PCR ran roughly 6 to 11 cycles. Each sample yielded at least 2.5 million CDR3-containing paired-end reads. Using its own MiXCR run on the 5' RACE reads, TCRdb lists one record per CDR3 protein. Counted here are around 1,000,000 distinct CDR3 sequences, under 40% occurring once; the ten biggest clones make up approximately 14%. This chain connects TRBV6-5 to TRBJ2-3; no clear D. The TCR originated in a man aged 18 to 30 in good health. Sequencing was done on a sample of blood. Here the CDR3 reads CASSYNGADTQYF. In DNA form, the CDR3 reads TGTGCCAGCAGTTACAATGGGGCAGATACGCAGTATTTT.